These T cell receptor beta chains were read from a single sample in a study of monozygotic twins with inflammatory bowel disease. TCRdb re-analyzed the 5' RACE reads; it lists each CDR3 protein once, without DNA. Its listing shows approximately 420,000 distinct CDR3 sequences. Sequenced input: blood. These receptor sequences come from a human donor with ulcerative colitis or Crohn's disease, or a healthy co-twin of an affected twin (not recorded which). Both conserved end residues are part of each CDR3.

CDR3aa	len	v_gene	j_gene
CASSETVTKTSYEQYF	16	TRBV19	TRBJ2-7
CASSLGLAGFNEQFF	15	TRBV5-5	TRBJ2-1
CASNTGGWSEKLFF	14	TRBV12-3/TRBV12-4	TRBJ1-4
CASSPGLTTDTEAFF	15	TRBV12-3/TRBV12-4	TRBJ1-1
CASRPGGGSGYEQYF	15	TRBV25-1	TRBJ2-7
CASNGQGVTEAFF	13	TRBV25-1	TRBJ1-1
CASSQGRNSGANVLTF	16	TRBV4-3	TRBJ2-6
CASNQGTGELFF	12	TRBV7-2	TRBJ2-2
CSGAEGGEYTEAFF	14	TRBV29-1	TRBJ1-1
CASSELDSSYGYTF	14	TRBV2	TRBJ1-2
CASSLGAFANTGELFF	16	TRBV5-1	TRBJ2-2
CASSQEAAGADTQYF	15	TRBV4-3	TRBJ2-3
CASSQDTADTQYF	13	TRBV4-1	TRBJ2-3
CASSPGTSIGTGELFF	16	TRBV5-4	TRBJ2-2
CASTGLAGDRKYF	13	TRBV28	TRBJ2-7
CASSLQGVDTEAFF	14	TRBV5-1	TRBJ1-1
CASSVVGTALSTDTQYF	17	TRBV9	TRBJ2-3
CASSFAAGQPQHF	13	TRBV27	TRBJ1-5
CATSNSVQETQYF	13	TRBV15	TRBJ2-5
CSAGDWANVLTF	12	TRBV29-1	TRBJ2-6
CASSFTGTGGGNTQYF	16	TRBV7-2	TRBJ2-3
CASSLDFFNEQFF	13	TRBV5-1	TRBJ2-1
CASSSDSQNEQFF	13	TRBV5-1	TRBJ2-1
CSVEVSYTDTQYF	13	TRBV29-1	TRBJ2-3
CASRPSGLLSGNTIYF	16	TRBV9	TRBJ1-3
CASSLYLQGADGYTF	15	TRBV5-1	TRBJ1-2
CASSALAGGPAVAKNIQYF	19	TRBV18	TRBJ2-4